These 26 T cell receptor beta chains came from one sample sequenced in a study of control samples from healthy donors and cancer patients. Assay: immunoSEQ multiplex PCR; the TCRdb copy retains only in-frame clones and omits some. The data show tens of thousands of clones, 65% to 85% seen once. Sequenced: PBMCs. All receptors come from a man aged 70-80 years with lung cancer.

The chain carries TRBV19 and TRBJ1-2; tentative D call: TRBD1 (6 bases). The CDR3 covers 13 residues. Germline-derived CDR1 and CDR2 are LNHDA and SQIVND (reference sequence). V gave up 6 bases and J gave up 3 bases, with 11 bases separating them. This CDR3 reads CASSRGGDYGYTF. As DNA, the CDR3 is TGTGCCAGTAGCCGGGGGGGCGACTATGGCTACACCTTC.

V and J are TRBV18 and TRBJ2-3; a possible D gene is TRBD2 (5 bases). The CDR3 loop spans 15 amino acids. Between the trimmed V and J ends, which lost 2 bases and 1 base, there was a span of 10 bases. Germline assignment: CDR1 KGHSH and CDR2 LQKENI. CDR3 sequence (DNA): TGTGCCAGCTCACCAAGACGGGAACGCACAGATACGCAGTATTTT. This translates into CASSPRRERTDTQYF.

In this sample, this clone turned up a few times. This chain connects TRBV19 to TRBJ1-1, with unresolved D. Germline CDR1 and CDR2: LNHDA and SQIVND (reference sequence). The V gene lost 5 bases and the J gene lost 5 bases, with 18 bases spanning the gap. The CDR3 runs 15 residues. The CDR3 region is CASSQVFLMGTEAFF. The CDR3 nucleotides are TGTGCCAGTAGTCAGGTCTTTCTGATGGGGACTGAAGCTTTCTTT.

V and J are TRBV5-4 and TRBJ1-1; weak D call: TRBD1 (6 bases). Germline V gene data show CDR1 as SGHNT and CDR2 as YYREEE (reference sequence). Trimming removed 1 base at V and 5 bases at J, with 12 bases between. The length of the CDR3 is 14 residues. CDR3 DNA sequence: TGTGCCAGCAGCTTGAAGGGGGGGCTTACTGAAGCTTTCTTT. This encodes CASSLKGGLTEAFF.

The CDR3 DNA sequence: TGTGCCAGCAGCTTTGGAGGGGGACGCTACGAGCAGTACTTC. Translating gives CASSFGGGRYEQYF. The genes are TRBV5-4 and TRBJ2-7; D could derive from TRBD1 or TRBD2 (6 bases each). V was cut by 2 bases and J by 3 bases, with 12 bases left in between. CDR1 is SGHNT and CDR2 is YYREEE in the germline V gene (reference sequence). The CDR3 length is 14 residues.

The gene calls are TRBV30 and TRBJ1-5, with a weak D call TRBD1 (6 bases). Trimming stripped 1 base from V and 7 bases from J, with 11 bases between. The CDR3 extends over 13 amino acids. Germline CDR1 GTSNPN, CDR2 SVGIG (reference sequence). The CDR3, as DNA: TGTGCCTGGAGTGCCAGGGGAAGGCAGCCCCAGCATTTT. The encoded protein is CAWSARGRQPQHF.

This clone was seen a few times. The rearrangement joins TRBV3-1 (or the pseudogene TRBV3-2) to TRBJ1-5; the D is unclear. The germline gives CDR1 LGHDT, CDR2 YNNKEL (reference sequence). The CDR3 covers 13 residues. The V gene lost 4 bases and the J gene lost 5 bases, with 9 bases spanning the gap. CDR3 DNA: TGTGCCAGCAGCCCCTCCCCGGATCAGCCCCAGCATTTT. It codes for CASSPSPDQPQHF.

The chain links TRBV2 to TRBJ1-5; D is uncertain. Per germline, CDR1 SNHLY and CDR2 FYNNEI. Trimming shortened V by 3 bases and J by 2 bases, and 5 bases separated the two germline ends. The CDR3 extends over 13 amino acids. The CDR3: CASSDRGNQPQHF. The CDR3 nucleotides read TGTGCCAGCAGTGACCGGGGCAATCAGCCCCAGCATTTT.

This clone was detected once. CDR3 amino acids: CASSFSGGAYNEQFF. CDR3 nucleotides: TGCGCCAGCAGCTTTAGCGGGGGGGCCTACAATGAGCAGTTCTTC. The chain links TRBV5-1 to TRBJ2-1; 11 bases are shared with TRBD2. Trimming cost V 2 bases and J 2 bases; bases outside gene matches: 0. The CDR3 runs 15 residues. Germline V gene sequence: CDR1 SGHRS, CDR2 YFSETQ.

The rearrangement links TRBV6-1 to TRBJ1-2; D may be TRBD1 (5 bases). V lost 2 bases, J lost 3 bases, and 7 bases lay in between. From germline, CDR1 is MNHNS and CDR2 SASEGT. The CDR3 is 13 amino acids. CDR3 region: CASSEMGDYGYTF. As DNA, the CDR3 is TGTGCCAGCAGTGAAATGGGGGACTATGGCTACACCTTC.

This rearrangement joins TRBV7-2 to TRBJ1-2; weak D call: TRBD1 (5 bases). The CDR3 length is 18 residues. With 5 bases removed from V and 4 bases from J, the gap between germline ends came to 26 bases. Germline CDR1 SGHTA, CDR2 FQGNSA. The CDR3 nucleotides are TGTGCCAGCAGCGCAAATCAGGGACTCTCGCGTAGGATCTATGGCTACACCTTC. Translating gives CASSANQGLSRRIYGYTF.

The rearrangement joins TRBV24-1 to TRBJ2-7, with D perhaps matching TRBD1 (5 bases). The CDR3 loop spans 14 amino acids. CDR1 and CDR2 from the germline V gene are KGHDR and SFDVKD. Trimming took off 3 bases at V and 6 bases at J, with 14 bases between the two ends. CDR3 sequence: CATSDRSGWSEQYF. The CDR3 bases are TGTGCCACCAGTGATCGGTCAGGGTGGAGCGAGCAGTACTTC.

V is TRBV24-1 and J is TRBJ2-7, with D tentatively TRBD1 (5 bases). There are 13 residues in the CDR3. Trimming took 5 bases from V and 4 from J, leaving 11 bases between them. Germline V CDR1 and CDR2: KGHDR, SFDVKD. The CDR3 DNA reads TGTGCCACCAGTGGCGACGACAGTTACGAGCAGTACTTC. It specifies CATSGDDSYEQYF.

This chain joins TRBV21-1 and TRBJ1-2; the table's D call TRBD1 went unverified against the DNA. TRBV21-1 is marked as a pseudogene. The CDR3 length is 15 residues. CDR3 residues: CASSDRGGANYGYTF. The CDR3 bases are TGTGCCAGCAGCGACAGGGGAGGTGCTAACTATGGCTACACCTTC.

J is TRBJ1-5 and V is TRBV19; 12 bases map to TRBD1. CDR3 length: 15 residues. Germline-derived CDR1 and CDR2 are LNHDA and SQIVND (reference sequence). The V gene end was trimmed by 5 bases and the J gene end by 6 bases; junction bases not matched to a gene: 5. CDR3 DNA sequence: TGTGCCAGTAGTCCCGGGACAGGGGGCGGTCAGCCCCAGCATTTT. It is translated as CASSPGTGGGQPQHF.

The table lists this clone with a count of one. This chain connects TRBV14 to TRBJ2-2; TRBD1 is a possible D gene (6 bases). Germline CDR1 is SGHDN and CDR2 is FVKESK. V was cut by 6 bases and J by 2 bases, with 16 bases left in between. The CDR3 loop spans 16 amino acids. The CDR3 DNA reads as TGTGCCAGCAGATTAAGCGGACAGCGCAACACCGGGGAGCTGTTTTTT. The encoded protein is CASRLSGQRNTGELFF.

The CDR3 coding sequence is TGTGCGGCGGGTCGGGAGTTAAGAGATACGCAGTATTTT. Translation gives CAAGRELRDTQYF. The gene calls are TRBV6-5 and TRBJ2-3, with D perhaps matching TRBD2 (6 bases). Germline assignment: CDR1 MNHEY and CDR2 SVGAGI. This CDR3 contains 13 residues.

The rearrangement joins TRBV11-2 to TRBJ1-2; TRBD1 might be the D (6 bases). Looked up from germline, CDR1 is SGHAT and CDR2 is FQNNGV. With 2 bases removed from V and 3 bases from J, the gap between germline ends came to 10 bases. This CDR3 contains 14 residues. The CDR3: CASSLQTGYYGYTF. The CDR3 DNA follows: TGTGCCAGCAGCTTACAAACAGGGTACTATGGCTACACCTTC.

The chain links TRBV3-1 (or the pseudogene TRBV3-2) to TRBJ1-1; no clear D gene. V lost 2 bases and J 10 bases, leaving 11 bases between the germline ends. This CDR3 has 12 residues. Germline CDR1 reads LGHDT; CDR2 reads YNNKEL (reference sequence). This CDR3 is CASSQLQRRAFF. Written as DNA, the CDR3 is TGTGCCAGCAGCCAATTGCAGAGGAGAGCTTTCTTT.

V usage is TRBV12-3 or TRBV12-4 and J usage is TRBJ2-2; D is uncertain. This CDR3 contains 13 residues. Trimming cost V 6 bases and J 4 bases, with 9 bases left between them. The CDR3 nucleotides are TGTGCCAGCAGCCGTTTGAGCACCGGGGAGCTGTTTTTT. Translated, it gives CASSRLSTGELFF.

The chain employs TRBV25-1 and TRBJ1-1, with 7 bases matching TRBD1. The CDR3 sequence is 14 residues long. The junction had 6 bases not matched to a gene; V was cut back by 5 bases and J by 3 bases. In germline, CDR1 is MGHDK, CDR2 SYGVNS. CDR3 nucleotide sequence: TGTGCCAGCAGTAATAGGGGGCGCGACACTGAAGCTTTCTTT. This encodes CASSNRGRDTEAFF.

The V call is TRBV6-1, the J call TRBJ2-7; no reliable D call. V was shortened by 2 bases and J by 2 bases, with 13 bases between the two germline ends. From germline, CDR1 is MNHNS and CDR2 SASEGT. The CDR3 contains 15 residues. CDR3 loop: CASSEIAGRTYEQYF. In DNA form, the CDR3 reads TGTGCCAGCAGTGAAATCGCCGGGCGGACCTACGAGCAGTACTTC.

The gene calls are TRBV7-6 and TRBJ2-2; D perhaps matches TRBD2 (6 bases). Trimming shortened V by 5 bases and J by 6 bases, and 19 bases separated the two germline ends. The CDR3 extends over 16 amino acids. Germline CDR1 is SGHVS and CDR2 is FNYEAQ. CDR3: CASSLVEGRMAGELFF. The CDR3 bases are TGTGCCAGCAGCCTCGTGGAGGGTCGGATGGCCGGGGAGCTGTTTTTT. Variable domain in full (rest from reference TRBV7-6 and TRBJ2-2): GAGVSQSPRYKVTKRGQDVALRCDPISGHVSLYWYRQALGQGPEFLTYFNYEAQQDKSGLPNDRFSAERPEGSISTLTIQRTEQRDSAMYRCASSLVEGRMAGELFFGEGSRLTVL.

The chain links TRBV7-2 to TRBJ1-1, with TRBD1 matching 7 bases. V gave up 5 bases and J gave up 5 bases; unmatched junction bases: 5. The CDR3 contains 13 residues. From germline, CDR1 is SGHTA and CDR2 FQGNSA. The CDR3 spells CASSATQGTEAFF. In DNA, the CDR3 is TGTGCCAGCAGCGCGACACAGGGGACTGAAGCTTTCTTT.

The chain carries TRBV6-8 and TRBJ2-3, with 15 bases aligning to TRBD2. Germline V lookup: CDR1 MNHGY, CDR2 SAAAGT. Losses at the gene ends were 0 bases for V and 2 bases for J; bases not matched to a gene: 9. The CDR3 totals 20 residues. Here the CDR3 DNA reads TGTGCCAGCAGTTACTCTGCCGGGACTAGCGGGGGGATAATCACAGATACGCAGTATTTT. Translated, it gives CASSYSAGTSGGIITDTQYF.

This chain joins TRBV10-1 and TRBJ1-3; no clear D. CDR3 length equals 14 residues. Trimming left V 7 bases short and J 1 base short, with 11 bases between. CDR1 and CDR2 from the germline V gene are WNHNN and SYGVQD (reference sequence). The CDR3 region has the DNA TGCGCCAGCAACCCGGACCCATCTGGAAACACCATATATTTT. Translation: CASNPDPSGNTIYF.